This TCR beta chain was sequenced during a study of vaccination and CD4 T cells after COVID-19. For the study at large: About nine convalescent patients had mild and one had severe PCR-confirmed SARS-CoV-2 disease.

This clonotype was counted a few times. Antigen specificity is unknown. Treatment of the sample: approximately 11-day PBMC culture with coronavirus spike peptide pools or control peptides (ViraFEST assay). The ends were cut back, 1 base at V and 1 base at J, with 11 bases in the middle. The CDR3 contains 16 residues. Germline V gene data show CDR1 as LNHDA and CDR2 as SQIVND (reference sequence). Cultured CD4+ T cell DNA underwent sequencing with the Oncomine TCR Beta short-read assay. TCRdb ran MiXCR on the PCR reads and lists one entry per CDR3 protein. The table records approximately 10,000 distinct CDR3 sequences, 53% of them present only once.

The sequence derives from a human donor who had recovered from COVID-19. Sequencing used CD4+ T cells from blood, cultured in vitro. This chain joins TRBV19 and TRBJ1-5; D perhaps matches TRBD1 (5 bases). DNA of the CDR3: TGTGCCAGTAGTATAGTATTGGGGGAAAGCAATCAGCCCCAGCATTTT. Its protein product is CASSIVLGESNQPQHF.